The 25 T cell receptor beta chains in this list originate from one sample, sequenced in a study of beta chain features in type 1 diabetes. Reverse transcription of all isolated RNA meant that expressed TCRB transcripts were sequenced. Data came from immunoSEQ multiplex PCR; TCRdb stores just in-frame clones and leaves some out. The sample holds roughly 400,000 clones; about 15% are singletons and the top ten take under 0.04%. The sample taken for sequencing was naive CD4+ T cells from blood. The receptor source for this set is a man aged 25-40 years in good health.

This clone showed up just a few times. The same CDR3 is also encoded by other DNA sequences in this sample. This chain connects TRBV4-3 to TRBJ1-5; D is ambiguous. The V gene's germline CDR1 is LGHNA and CDR2 YSLEER. The CDR3 contains 15 residues. The V gene lost 0 bases and the J gene lost 0 bases, with 6 bases spanning the gap. The CDR3 nucleotides read TGCGCCAGCAGCCAAGATAGACTTAGCAATCAGCCCCAGCATTTT. The encoded protein is CASSQDRLSNQPQHF.

This clone was seen only a few times. The genes are TRBV7-8 and TRBJ2-5; D may be TRBD2 (7 bases). The germline V gene encodes CDR1 SGHVS and CDR2 FQNEAQ. The length of the CDR3 is 17 residues. The ends were cut back, 1 base at V and 5 bases at J, with 20 bases in the middle. The CDR3: CASSLVLSGGRRETQYF. The CDR3 nucleotides are TGTGCCAGCAGCTTAGTACTATCGGGGGGCCGACGTGAGACCCAGTACTTC.

This chain links TRBV5-6 with TRBJ1-6; 7 positions agree with TRBD1. Germline-derived CDR1 and CDR2 are SGHDT and YYEEEE. The V segment lost 4 bases and the J segment 3 bases; nucleotides outside the gene matches: 10. The CDR3 extends over 17 amino acids. As DNA, the CDR3 is TGTGCCAGCAGCACACGAACAGGGGCGAACTATAATTCACCCCTCCACTTT. Protein sequence: CASSTRTGANYNSPLHF.

The rearrangement links TRBV7-2 to TRBJ2-1; D is unclear. Trimming removed 5 bases at V and 9 bases at J, with 14 bases between. Germline CDR1 is SGHTA and CDR2 is FQGNSA. The CDR3 extends over 13 amino acids. The CDR3 coding sequence is TGTGCCAGCAGCCAGAGCCTGGGTGGTGAGCAGTTCTTC. This translates into CASSQSLGGEQFF. The entire variable domain, with the rest obtained from reference TRBV7-2 and TRBJ2-1, is as follows: GAGVSQSPSNKVTEKGKDVELRCDPISGHTALYWYRQSLGQGLEFLIYFQGNSAPDKSGLPSDRFSAERTGGSVSTLTIQRTQQEDSAVYLCASSQSLGGEQFFGPGTRLTVL.

This clone was observed a few times. V and J are TRBV7-9 and TRBJ2-7; D tentatively reads TRBD1 or TRBD2 (5 bases each). Trimming removed 10 bases from V and 0 bases from J, with 13 bases in between. Germline V CDR1 and CDR2: SEHNR, FQNEAQ (reference sequence). The CDR3 has 13 amino acids. CDR3 residues: CATGTASSYEQYF. The CDR3 coding sequence is TGTGCCACCGGGACGGCAAGCTCCTACGAGCAGTACTTC.

The chain has TRBV9 and TRBJ1-2; D is unclear. The germline CDR1 and CDR2 sequences are SGDLS and YYNGEE. V was trimmed by 0 bases and J by 6 bases, leaving 15 bases between them. The length of the CDR3 is 15 residues. The CDR3: CASSVATGPGDGYTF. For the CDR3, the DNA is TGTGCCAGCAGCGTAGCAACCGGGCCCGGCGATGGCTACACCTTC.

This clone was counted only a few times. This chain joins TRBV7-2 and TRBJ2-5; TRBD2 matches 9 bases. The CDR3 covers 17 residues. Germline lookup yields CDR1 SGHTA and CDR2 FQGNSA. Trimming took 1 base from V and 5 from J; bases not matched to a gene: 11. In DNA form, the CDR3 reads TGTGCCAGCAGCTTAGGTGTTAGCGGGAGAAGGCGGGAGACCCAGTACTTC. This codes for CASSLGVSGRRRETQYF.

This clone was seen a handful of times. The chain links TRBV29-1 to TRBJ2-3, with 11 bases identical to TRBD2. With V trimmed by 4 bases and J by 5 bases, 2 bases remained unmatched. The CDR3 consists of 13 residues. Germline assignment: CDR1 SQVTM and CDR2 ANQGSEA. The CDR3 here is CSVASGRKDTQYF. CDR3 DNA sequence: TGCAGCGTTGCTAGCGGGAGGAAAGATACGCAGTATTTT.

This clone was picked up a small number of times. The V gene is TRBV15, the J gene TRBJ1-5; possibly TRBD1 for D (6 bases). Per the germline V gene, CDR1 is LNHNV and CDR2 is YYDKDF (reference sequence). CDR3 size: 16 residues. Deletions cut 2 bases from V and 2 bases from J, with 13 bases between. In DNA form, the CDR3 reads TGTGCCACCAGCAGATCAGGGGAGTTTCGCAATCAGCCCCAGCATTTT. This translates into CATSRSGEFRNQPQHF.

This clone turned up a few times. The genes are TRBV7-8 and TRBJ2-4; the match to TRBD2 covers 10 bases. Germline V lookup: CDR1 SGHVS, CDR2 FQNEAQ. The trim removed 1 base at V and 14 bases at J, leaving 5 bases unmatched. CDR3 length: 13 amino acids. The CDR3 reads CASSLDLAGVEYF. CDR3 DNA: TGTGCCAGCAGCTTAGATCTAGCGGGAGTTGAGTACTTC.

This clone has more than one count but fewer than ten. The chain joins TRBV7-9 to TRBJ2-7; no clear D. The CDR3 loop spans 11 amino acids. The germline gives CDR1 SEHNR, CDR2 FQNEAQ (reference sequence). Between the trimmed V and J ends, which lost 2 bases and 7 bases, there was a span of 6 bases. For the CDR3, the DNA is TGTGCCAGCAGCTTACAGGAAGAGCAGTACTTC. As protein: CASSLQEEQYF.

The chain is built from TRBV19 and TRBJ2-4; D gene uncertain. The V end was cut by 3 bases, the J end by 0 bases, with 9 bases between. The CDR3 runs 15 residues. The V gene's germline CDR1 is LNHDA and CDR2 SQIVND (reference sequence). Here the CDR3 reads CASSIGVLAKNIQYF. Written as DNA, the CDR3 is TGTGCCAGTAGTATTGGGGTTCTAGCCAAAAACATTCAGTACTTC. Full variable domain (remainder filled in from reference TRBV19 and TRBJ2-4): DGGITQSPKYLFRKEGQNVTLSCEQNLNHDAMYWYRQDPGQGLRLIYYSQIVNDFQKGDIAEGYSVSREKKESFPLTVTSAQKNPTAFYLCASSIGVLAKNIQYFGAGTRLSVL.

This clone appeared a few times. The chain recombines TRBV6-5 with TRBJ2-3; TRBD1 aligns across 10 bases. The length of the CDR3 is 15 residues. Germline loops: CDR1 MNHEY, CDR2 SVGAGI. With V trimmed by 10 bases and J by 0 bases, 7 bases remained unmatched. The chain's CDR3 is CATSGQGMSTDTQYF. The DNA of the CDR3 is TGTGCCACCTCGGGACAGGGGATGAGCACAGATACGCAGTATTTT.

V and J are TRBV30 and TRBJ1-1, with D tentatively TRBD1 (5 bases). This CDR3 contains 13 residues. Trimming removed 2 bases from V and 11 bases from J, with 18 bases in between. In germline, CDR1 is GTSNPN, CDR2 SVGIG (reference sequence). The CDR3 DNA sequence: TGTGCCTGGAGTACAGACAGAGGTGGAGCGGCTTTCTTT. As protein: CAWSTDRGGAAFF.

This chain joins TRBV7-2 and TRBJ2-5, with 11 bases fitting TRBD2. Unmatched junction bases numbered 3, after V lost 2 bases and J lost 4 bases. This CDR3 has 15 amino acids. Per the germline V gene, CDR1 is SGHTA and CDR2 is FQGNSA. The CDR3 reads CASSLRGLAGETQYF. The CDR3 region has the DNA TGTGCCAGCAGCTTACGAGGACTAGCGGGAGAGACCCAGTACTTC.

The genes are TRBV29-1 and TRBJ1-1, with D perhaps matching TRBD1 (6 bases). Trimming pared 7 bases from V and 1 base from J, leaving 10 bases between. CDR1 and CDR2 (germline): SQVTM, ANQGSEA. This CDR3 is built from 12 residues. The CDR3 is CSGQQGNTEAFF. The CDR3 DNA reads as TGCAGCGGTCAACAGGGGAACACTGAAGCTTTCTTT.

V usage is TRBV29-1 and J usage is TRBJ2-1; tentatively, D is TRBD1 or TRBD2 (5 bases each). Trimming left V 5 bases short and J 2 bases short, with 13 bases between. Per germline, CDR1 SQVTM and CDR2 ANQGSEA. The CDR3 length is 14 residues. The CDR3 spells CSVHSGTAYNEQFF. The CDR3 coding sequence is TGCAGCGTTCATTCCGGGACGGCCTACAATGAGCAGTTCTTC.

The table lists this clone with a few counts. The CDR3 DNA reads TGTGCCAGCAGCTTGGTGCAGGGGGCTTCGTCGGACTACAGAACTGAAGCTTTCTTT. Encoded protein: CASSLVQGASSDYRTEAFF. This sequence joins TRBV5-6 and TRBJ1-1; 8 bases are a match to TRBD1. The CDR3 consists of 19 residues. The germline V gene encodes CDR1 SGHDT and CDR2 YYEEEE. V was pared by 0 bases and J by 5 bases, with 18 bases of the junction left unmatched. Looking up the rest from reference TRBV5-6 and TRBJ1-1 gives the full variable domain: DAGVTQSPTHLIKTRGQQVTLRCSPKSGHDTVSWYQQALGQGPQFIFQYYEEEERQRGNFPDRFSGHQFPNYSSELNVNALLLGDSALYLCASSLVQGASSDYRTEAFFGQGTRLTVV.

This clone was seen more than once but under ten times. The chain links TRBV19 to TRBJ1-5, with a possible D match to TRBD1 (5 bases). In germline, CDR1 is LNHDA, CDR2 SQIVND (reference sequence). The CDR3 contains 17 residues. V lost 6 bases to trimming and J lost 7 bases, with 25 bases between them. CDR3 in amino acids: CASRLHVGEGSDQPQHF. The CDR3 DNA reads TGTGCCAGTAGATTGCACGTTGGTGAGGGGTCAGACCAGCCCCAGCATTTT. The variable domain in full, with the rest retrieved from reference TRBV19 and TRBJ1-5, is DGGITQSPKYLFRKEGQNVTLSCEQNLNHDAMYWYRQDPGQGLRLIYYSQIVNDFQKGDIAEGYSVSREKKESFPLTVTSAQKNPTAFYLCASRLHVGEGSDQPQHFGDGTRLSIL.

The chain uses TRBV7-2 and TRBJ2-1; D uncertain. Germline loops: CDR1 SGHTA, CDR2 FQGNSA. CDR3 length: 12 residues. Trimming pared 2 bases from V and 10 bases from J, leaving 9 bases between. CDR3 bases: TGTGCCAGCAGCTTAAACGGACGAGAGCAGTTCTTC. It specifies CASSLNGREQFF.

There are a few counts of this clone. This chain uses TRBV7-9 with TRBJ1-4, with TRBD1 identical over 11 bases. V lost 5 bases and J lost 8; bases outside the gene matches: 7. The CDR3 extends over 15 amino acids. Germline V lookup: CDR1 SEHNR, CDR2 FQNEAQ (reference sequence). The CDR3 is CASSAGQGAGEKLFF. In DNA, the CDR3 is TGTGCCAGCAGCGCCGGACAGGGGGCAGGGGAAAAACTGTTTTTT. The full variable domain, with the rest looked up from reference TRBV7-9 and TRBJ1-4, is DTGVSQNPRHKITKRGQNVTFRCDPISEHNRLYWYRQTLGQGPEFLTYFQNEAQLEKSRLLSDRFSAERPKGSFSTLEIQRTEQGDSAMYLCASSAGQGAGEKLFFGSGTQLSVL.

This clone was counted between two and nine times. V is TRBV18 and J is TRBJ2-3; 7 bases align to TRBD1. Unmatched junction bases numbered 5, after V lost 2 bases and J lost 0 bases. CDR1 KGHSH and CDR2 LQKENI come from the germline V gene. This CDR3 region has 16 residues. CDR3 DNA sequence: TGTGCCAGCTCACCATCGCAGGGGGTTAGCACAGATACGCAGTATTTT. This translates into CASSPSQGVSTDTQYF. Variable domain in full (rest from reference TRBV18 and TRBJ2-3): NAGVMQNPRHLVRRRGQEARLRCSPMKGHSHVYWYRQLPEEGLKFMVYLQKENIIDESGMPKERFSAEFPKEGPSILRIQQVVRGDSAAYFCASSPSQGVSTDTQYFGPGTRLTVL.

The rearrangement uses TRBV5-1 and TRBJ2-5, with 9 bases aligning to TRBD2. The germline V gene encodes CDR1 SGHRS and CDR2 YFSETQ. Unmatched junction bases numbered 9, after V lost 0 bases and J lost 6 bases. The CDR3 totals 16 residues. The chain's CDR3 is CASSLGHGTSRQTQYF. The DNA for the CDR3 is TGCGCCAGCAGCTTGGGCCACGGGACTAGCAGGCAGACCCAGTACTTC.

The chain carries TRBV13 and TRBJ1-6, with D tentatively TRBD1 (6 bases). CDR3 length equals 15 residues. The ends were cut back, 5 bases at V and 7 bases at J, with 15 bases in the middle. CDR1 is PRHDT, CDR2 FYEKMQ, per germline (reference sequence). CDR3 sequence: CASSETQGENSPLHF. Here the CDR3 DNA reads TGTGCCAGCAGCGAAACACAGGGTGAGAATTCACCCCTCCACTTT.

This clone came up a few times. The gene calls are TRBV4-3 and TRBJ2-5, with D possibly matching TRBD2 (6 bases). CDR3 length equals 15 residues. Germline lookup yields CDR1 LGHNA and CDR2 YSLEER. The V end lost 3 bases, the J end lost 4 bases, and 15 bases lay between the germline ends. The CDR3 here is CASSQGGGPGETQYF. The CDR3 DNA follows: TGCGCCAGCAGCCAGGGTGGAGGGCCGGGAGAGACCCAGTACTTC.